The 10 T cell receptor beta chains reported below all come from one sample, sequenced in a study of cytomegalovirus exposure and HLA in healthy donors. The study ran its PCR with 60 Vbeta and 13 Jbeta primers. Generated by immunoSEQ multiplex PCR, the TCRdb table keeps only in-frame clones and is missing some. This sample yields 150,000 to 200,000 clones, of which 78% are seen a single time; approximately 2.9% belongs to the top ten. Sequenced sample: PBMCs. Receptors originate from a female donor in good health and CMV-seronegative.

This chain uses TRBV30 with TRBJ1-1; TRBD1 agrees at 8 bases. The CDR3 covers 13 residues. Germline-derived CDR1 and CDR2 are GTSNPN and SVGIG (reference sequence). V was clipped by 2 bases and J by 6 bases; unmatched bases: 5. DNA of the CDR3: TGTGCCTGGAGTCCAGGGGGCGCATCTGAAGCTTTCTTT. Translating it yields CAWSPGGASEAFF.

The chain joins TRBV4-1 to TRBJ2-7, with 8 bases lining up with TRBD2. This CDR3 region has 15 residues. Germline V gene lookup returns CDR1 MGHRA and CDR2 YSYEKL. The J segment lost 4 bases and the V segment lost 1 base, leaving 6 bases of the junction unmatched. For the CDR3, the DNA is TGCGCCAGCAGCCAAGTCGCGGGGGGCAGGTACGAGCAGTACTTC. Translation: CASSQVAGGRYEQYF.

This clone has more than one count but fewer than ten. The rearrangement uses TRBV19 and TRBJ1-1; no reliable D call. The V end was cut by 2 bases, the J end by 9 bases, with 10 bases between. Germline V gives CDR1 LNHDA, CDR2 SQIVND (reference sequence). This CDR3 contains 12 residues. The CDR3 spells CASSISMSKAFF. The DNA for the CDR3 is TGTGCCAGTAGTATATCGATGAGTAAAGCTTTCTTT.

The chain joins TRBV2 to TRBJ2-7, with TRBD2 matching 11 bases. V lost 6 bases, J lost 4 bases, and 5 bases stayed unmatched. The germline CDR1 and CDR2 sequences are SNHLY and FYNNEI. The length of the CDR3 is 14 residues. The CDR3 reads CASRQTSGSYEQYF. CDR3 coding DNA: TGTGCCAGCAGGCAAACTAGCGGGAGTTACGAGCAGTACTTC.

The chain carries TRBV4-2 and TRBJ1-2; D remains ambiguous. CDR1 is LGHNA, CDR2 YNFKEQ, per germline. The V gene lost 4 bases and the J gene lost 6 bases, with 18 bases spanning the gap. This CDR3 contains 15 residues. This CDR3 is CASSPAGGRVDGYTF. The CDR3 DNA reads TGTGCCAGCAGCCCGGCCGGAGGGCGCGTCGATGGCTACACCTTC.

The chain recombines TRBV4-1 with TRBJ1-4; tentative D call: TRBD1 (5 bases). The CDR3 runs to 15 residues. V lost 5 bases and J lost 2, with 12 bases in between. CDR1 is MGHRA, CDR2 YSYEKL, per germline. CDR3 in amino acids: CASSYIDSTNEKLFF. DNA for the CDR3: TGCGCCAGCAGCTATATAGACAGTACTAATGAAAAACTGTTTTTT.

This clone was counted between two and nine times. The V call is TRBV7-9, the J call TRBJ2-5; no reliable D call. Germline V gene data show CDR1 as SEHNR and CDR2 as FQNEAQ (reference sequence). V dropped 6 bases and J dropped 1 base, with 15 bases sitting between them. This CDR3 comprises 15 residues. CDR3 DNA: TGTGCCAGCAGTTCTACCACCGGGTTCCAAGAGACCCAGTACTTC. Amino acid sequence: CASSSTTGFQETQYF.

V usage is TRBV7-2 and J usage is TRBJ2-3, with TRBD2 as a possible D gene (6 bases). The ends were cut back, 1 base at V and 2 bases at J, with 16 bases in the middle. CDR3 length: 17 amino acids. The germline V gene encodes CDR1 SGHTA and CDR2 FQGNSA. The CDR3 reads CASSLGRRAEFTDTQYF. Here the CDR3 DNA reads TGTGCCAGCAGCTTAGGAAGGAGGGCCGAGTTCACAGATACGCAGTATTTT. The whole variable domain, remainder taken from reference TRBV7-2 and TRBJ2-3, is GAGVSQSPSNKVTEKGKDVELRCDPISGHTALYWYRQSLGQGLEFLIYFQGNSAPDKSGLPSDRFSAERTGGSVSTLTIQRTQQEDSAVYLCASSLGRRAEFTDTQYFGPGTRLTVL.

V usage is TRBV7-3 and J usage is TRBJ2-3; TRBD2 might be the D (6 bases). Per germline, CDR1 SGHTA and CDR2 FQGTGA. Trimming left V 2 bases short and J 0 bases short, with 15 bases between. CDR3 length: 17 residues. The CDR3 loop reads CASSLEGGTRSTDTQYF. The CDR3 DNA follows: TGTGCCAGCAGCTTAGAAGGCGGGACTCGCAGCACAGATACGCAGTATTTT.

This clone showed up just a few times. The rearrangement uses TRBV29-1 and TRBJ1-2; 10 nucleotides match TRBD1. This CDR3 contains 15 residues. CDR1 SQVTM and CDR2 ANQGSEA come from the germline V gene. The ends lost 6 bases at V and 4 bases at J; junction bases unmatched: 11. CDR3 protein: CSVGTGEYVPYGYTF. In nucleotides, the CDR3 is TGCAGCGTGGGGACAGGGGAGTATGTCCCCTATGGCTACACCTTC.